The 22 T cell receptor beta chains in this list originate from one sample, sequenced in a study of shared clonotypes between healthy human individuals (dated by TCRdb to 2018 to 2021). The method behind the library was the immunoSEQ multiplex PCR assay. TCRdb obtained this table from immuneACCESS and retained in-frame rearrangements with V and J assigned. These tables miss some clones; where compared with another copy, unresolved V genes account for less than half of the shortfall, and the remainder is unexplained. The sample profile shows some 2,000,000 clones; roughly 95% of them were found once. Of the sample, 0.13% is held by the ten largest clones. Sequences were obtained from naive CD4+ T cells sorted from blood. The intended sense of this specimen's cell subset or site label: CD45RA+ positively selected. The receptor source for this set is a young man in good health.

The chain combines TRBV2 with TRBJ2-3, with D unresolved. The germline V gene encodes CDR1 SNHLY and CDR2 FYNNEI. V was clipped by 3 bases and J by 1 base, with 14 bases between them. The length of the CDR3 is 16 residues. CDR3 nucleotide sequence: TGTGCCAGCAGTGATACAACCTTGAAGGGCACAGATACGCAGTATTTT. Translated, it gives CASSDTTLKGTDTQYF.

V gene TRBV5-1 combines with J gene TRBJ2-3; D is unclear. Trimming stripped 2 bases from V and 0 bases from J, with 7 bases between. Germline CDR1 and CDR2: SGHRS and YFSETQ. There are 14 residues in the CDR3. CDR3 amino acids: CASSLPESTDTQYF. The CDR3 nucleotides read TGCGCCAGCAGCTTACCAGAGAGCACAGATACGCAGTATTTT.

The chain carries TRBV19 and TRBJ2-2, with 7 bases fitting TRBD1. V gave up 6 bases and J gave up 5 bases; unmatched junction bases: 9. This CDR3 has 15 residues. Per germline, CDR1 LNHDA and CDR2 SQIVND (reference sequence). The DNA for the CDR3 is TGTGCCAGTAGCCCGGGACAGTTGAGAACCGGGGAGCTGTTTTTT. Its translation: CASSPGQLRTGELFF.

The V call is TRBV5-1, the J call TRBJ2-6; the D gene is possibly TRBD1 (6 bases). Per germline, CDR1 SGHRS and CDR2 YFSETQ. CDR3 length equals 17 residues. V dropped 3 bases and J dropped 0 bases, with 13 bases sitting between them. DNA for the CDR3: TGCGCCAGCAGCTCCTCGGACAGACTCTCTGGGGCCAACGTCCTGACTTTC. Translating it yields CASSSSDRLSGANVLTF.

This rearrangement joins TRBV28 to TRBJ1-2; D may be TRBD1 (5 bases). The germline V gene has CDR1 MDHEN and CDR2 SYDVKM. CDR3 length: 12 residues. Deletions cut 6 bases from V and 5 bases from J, with 10 bases between. CDR3 nucleotide sequence: TGTGCCAGCAGACAGGACGCTTATGGCTACACCTTC. Protein: CASRQDAYGYTF.

The chain has TRBV18 and TRBJ1-4; D gene unclear. Deletions cut 2 bases from V and 4 bases from J, with 14 bases between. Germline CDR1 and CDR2: KGHSH and LQKENI. This CDR3 contains 16 residues. The CDR3, as DNA: TGTGCCAGCTCACCAGCCGGGATGCTCGTTAATGAAAAACTGTTTTTT. Residues: CASSPAGMLVNEKLFF. The entire variable domain, with the rest obtained from reference TRBV18 and TRBJ1-4, is as follows: NAGVMQNPRHLVRRRGQEARLRCSPMKGHSHVYWYRQLPEEGLKFMVYLQKENIIDESGMPKERFSAEFPKEGPSILRIQQVVRGDSAAYFCASSPAGMLVNEKLFFGSGTQLSVL.

This clone appeared once. The rearrangement links TRBV30 to TRBJ2-1, with D unresolved. Trimming shortened V by 0 bases and J by 2 bases, and 5 bases separated the two germline ends. CDR3 length: 13 amino acids. CDR1 is GTSNPN and CDR2 is SVGIG in the germline V gene (reference sequence). The CDR3 DNA reads TGTGCCTGGAGTGTTACTGCCTACAATGAGCAGTTCTTC. Residues: CAWSVTAYNEQFF.

The J gene is TRBJ1-2, the V gene TRBV4-1; TRBD1 matches 12 bases. Germline CDR1 MGHRA, CDR2 YSYEKL. V lost 4 bases to trimming and J lost 6 bases; unmatched junction nucleotides: 12. There are 17 residues in the CDR3. For the CDR3, the DNA is TGCGCCAGCAGCCTAATGGGACAGGGGGCGTTTAAGGATGGCTACACCTTC. It translates to CASSLMGQGAFKDGYTF.

The chain links TRBV7-9 to TRBJ2-7; 7 bases align to TRBD1. Per germline, CDR1 SEHNR and CDR2 FQNEAQ (reference sequence). V lost 5 bases to trimming and J lost 7 bases; unmatched junction nucleotides: 11. The CDR3 has 14 amino acids. The CDR3 sequence: CASSLQSGGEEQYF. Here the CDR3 DNA reads TGTGCCAGCAGCCTACAGTCAGGGGGAGAAGAGCAGTACTTC.

The chain joins TRBV21-1 to TRBJ2-7; the table calls TRBD1, which could not be checked here. TRBV21-1 is a pseudogene locus. The length of the CDR3 is 15 residues. In nucleotides, the CDR3 is TGTGCCAGCAGCCCTCAGGACAGGGTGGTGTACGAGCAGTACTTC. It translates to CASSPQDRVVYEQYF.

The chain carries TRBV14 and TRBJ1-2; 7 nucleotides align to TRBD1. This CDR3 has 13 residues. Per germline, CDR1 SGHDN and CDR2 FVKESK. J gave up 6 bases and V 3 bases, and 4 bases lay outside the gene matches. The CDR3 sequence: CASSQTGLDGYTF. Here the CDR3 DNA reads TGTGCCAGCAGCCAGACAGGGCTCGATGGCTACACCTTC.

This chain joins TRBV20-1 and TRBJ1-4, with D unclear. CDR3 length: 11 residues. Germline assignment: CDR1 DFQATT and CDR2 SNEGSKA (reference sequence). Trimming stripped 1 base from V and 8 bases from J, with 5 bases between. For the CDR3, the DNA is TGCAGTGCTAGAGCGGGCGAAAAACTGTTTTTT. Translation: CSARAGEKLFF.

This chain's CDR3 is CASSRTRITNTGELFF. Here the CDR3 DNA reads TGTGCCAGCAGCCGGACGAGGATCACGAACACCGGGGAGCTGTTTTTT. The chain joins TRBV7-9 to TRBJ2-2, with unresolved D. The CDR3 is 16 amino acids. V lost 5 bases and J lost 0, with 13 bases in between. Germline-derived CDR1 and CDR2 are SEHNR and FQNEAQ (reference sequence).

The gene calls are TRBV5-6 and TRBJ2-7; D not certain. The germline CDR1 and CDR2 sequences are SGHDT and YYEEEE. Trimming took off 3 bases at V and 2 bases at J, with 9 bases between the two ends. This CDR3 spans 13 amino acids. CDR3 amino acids: CASSSGKTYEQYF. For the CDR3, the DNA is TGTGCCAGCAGCTCGGGCAAAACCTACGAGCAGTACTTC.

In the case of this clone: The sample has other DNA sequences that encode this CDR3 too. The chain links TRBV19 to TRBJ2-7; D not certain. V gave up 1 base and J gave up 3 bases, with 7 bases separating them. The CDR3 has 13 residues. CDR1 LNHDA and CDR2 SQIVND come from the germline V gene (reference sequence). This CDR3 reads CASSIGRGYEQYF. The CDR3 bases are TGTGCCAGTAGTATAGGGAGAGGCTACGAGCAGTACTTC.

This chain connects TRBV5-1 to TRBJ1-1; D remains unclear. V gave up 3 bases and J gave up 0 bases, with 6 bases separating them. From germline, CDR1 is SGHRS and CDR2 YFSETQ. The CDR3 is 13 amino acids. This chain's CDR3 is CASSSGMNTEAFF. The CDR3 DNA reads as TGCGCCAGCAGCTCCGGCATGAACACTGAAGCTTTCTTT.

The chain combines TRBV4-1 with TRBJ1-3; D not certain. V was cut by 4 bases and J by 0 bases, with 19 bases left in between. CDR3 length equals 18 residues. Germline loops: CDR1 MGHRA, CDR2 YSYEKL. CDR3 in DNA: TGCGCCAGCAGCCCGATGTTCGTGGGGTCCAGCTCTGGAAACACCATATATTTT. Translating it yields CASSPMFVGSSSGNTIYF.

This clone has just one count. The genes are TRBV5-1 and TRBJ2-7; TRBD2 might be the D (5 bases). Germline loops: CDR1 SGHRS, CDR2 YFSETQ. The CDR3 spans 15 residues. Trimming cost V 1 base and J 5 bases, with 16 bases left between them. The CDR3 nucleotides read TGCGCCAGCAGCTTGTCCTCGGGGAGTAGGAACGAGCAGTACTTC. This codes for CASSLSSGSRNEQYF. Drawing the rest from reference TRBV5-1 and TRBJ2-7, the complete variable domain is KAGVTQTPRYLIKTRGQQVTLSCSPISGHRSVSWYQQTPGQGLQFLFEYFSETQRNKGNFPGRFSGRQFSNSRSEMNVSTLELGDSALYLCASSLSSGSRNEQYFGPGTRLTVT.

The chain uses TRBV6-5 and TRBJ2-3; D possibly matches TRBD1 or TRBD2 (5 bases each). V was pared by 4 bases and J by 0 bases, with 14 bases between. This CDR3 spans 16 amino acids. Germline V lookup: CDR1 MNHEY, CDR2 SVGAGI. DNA of the CDR3: TGTGCCAGCAGTTTAGGGACGGCGACTAGCACAGATACGCAGTATTTT. This codes for CASSLGTATSTDTQYF.

This chain connects TRBV9 to TRBJ2-3, with 11 bases lining up with TRBD2. The CDR3 covers 17 residues. V trimming: 4 bases; J trimming: 4 bases; junction bases outside the gene matches: 11. In germline, CDR1 is SGDLS, CDR2 YYNGEE. CDR3 DNA: TGTGCCAGCAGCAGCACTAGCGGGAGTACGGTTGCAGATACGCAGTATTTT. This encodes CASSSTSGSTVADTQYF.

The chain couples TRBV18 to TRBJ2-7; D remains unclear. This CDR3 has 14 residues. The V and J ends lost 0 bases and 2 bases respectively, with 8 bases between them. Per the germline V gene, CDR1 is KGHSH and CDR2 is LQKENI. The CDR3 sequence: CASSPPRSPYEQYF. CDR3 bases: TGTGCCAGCTCACCACCGAGGTCTCCCTACGAGCAGTACTTC.

The V call is TRBV19, the J call TRBJ2-7; D uncertain. This CDR3 has 13 amino acids. Trimming left V 7 bases short and J 0 bases short, with 10 bases between. Germline lookup yields CDR1 LNHDA and CDR2 SQIVND (reference sequence). The CDR3 loop reads CASNTVNSYEQYF. The CDR3 coding sequence is TGTGCCAGTAACACAGTTAACTCCTACGAGCAGTACTTC.